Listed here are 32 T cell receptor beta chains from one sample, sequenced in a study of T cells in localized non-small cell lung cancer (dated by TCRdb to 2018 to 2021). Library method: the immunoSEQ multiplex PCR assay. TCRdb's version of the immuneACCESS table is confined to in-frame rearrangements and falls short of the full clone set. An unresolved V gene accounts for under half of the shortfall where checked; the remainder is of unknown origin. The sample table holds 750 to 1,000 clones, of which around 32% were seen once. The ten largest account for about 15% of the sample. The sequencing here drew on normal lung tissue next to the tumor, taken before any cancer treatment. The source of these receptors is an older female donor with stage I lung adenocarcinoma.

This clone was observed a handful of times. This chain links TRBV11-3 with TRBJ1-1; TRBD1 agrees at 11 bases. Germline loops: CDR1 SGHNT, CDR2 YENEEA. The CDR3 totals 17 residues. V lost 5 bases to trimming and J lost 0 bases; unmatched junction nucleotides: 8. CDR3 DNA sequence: TGTGCCAGCAGCCCAGGACAGGGGGCCGGCATGAACACTGAAGCTTTCTTT. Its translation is CASSPGQGAGMNTEAFF.

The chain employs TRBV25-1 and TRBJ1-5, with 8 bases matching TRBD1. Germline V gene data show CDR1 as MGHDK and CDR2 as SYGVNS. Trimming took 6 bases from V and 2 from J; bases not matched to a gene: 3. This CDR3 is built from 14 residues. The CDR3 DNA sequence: TGTGCCAGCAGCCAGGGGGCGGGCAATCAGCCCCAGCATTTT. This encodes CASSQGAGNQPQHF. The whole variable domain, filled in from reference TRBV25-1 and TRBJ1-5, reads EADIYQTPRYLVIGTGKKITLECSQTMGHDKMYWYQQDPGMELHLIHYSYGVNSTEKGDLSSESTVSRIRTEHFPLTLESARPSHTSQYLCASSQGAGNQPQHFGDGTRLSIL.

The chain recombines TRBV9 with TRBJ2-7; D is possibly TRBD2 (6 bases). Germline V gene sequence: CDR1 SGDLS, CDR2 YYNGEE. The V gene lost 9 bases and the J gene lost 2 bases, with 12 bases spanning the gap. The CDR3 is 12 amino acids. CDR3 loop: CATSGEAYEQYF. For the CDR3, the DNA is TGTGCCACCAGTGGGGAGGCCTACGAGCAGTACTTC.

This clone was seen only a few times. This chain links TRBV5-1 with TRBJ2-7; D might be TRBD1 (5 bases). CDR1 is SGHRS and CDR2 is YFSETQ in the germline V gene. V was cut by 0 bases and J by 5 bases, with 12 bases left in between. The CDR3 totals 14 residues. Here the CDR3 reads CASSLEDTLDEQYF. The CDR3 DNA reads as TGCGCCAGCAGCTTGGAGGACACCTTAGACGAGCAGTACTTC.

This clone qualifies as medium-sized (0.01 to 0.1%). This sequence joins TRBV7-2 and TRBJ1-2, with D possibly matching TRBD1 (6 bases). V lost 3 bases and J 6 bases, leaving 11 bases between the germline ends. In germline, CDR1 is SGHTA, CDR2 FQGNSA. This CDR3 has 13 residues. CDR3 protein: CASSFTGSDGYTF. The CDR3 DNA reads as TGTGCCAGCAGCTTTACAGGGTCCGATGGCTACACCTTC.

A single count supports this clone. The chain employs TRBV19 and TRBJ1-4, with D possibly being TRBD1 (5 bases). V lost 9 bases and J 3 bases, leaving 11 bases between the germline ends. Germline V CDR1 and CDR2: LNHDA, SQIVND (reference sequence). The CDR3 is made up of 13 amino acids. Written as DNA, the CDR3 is TGTGCCAGCCAAAGGGGTCCTAATGAAAAACTGTTTTTT. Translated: CASQRGPNEKLFF.

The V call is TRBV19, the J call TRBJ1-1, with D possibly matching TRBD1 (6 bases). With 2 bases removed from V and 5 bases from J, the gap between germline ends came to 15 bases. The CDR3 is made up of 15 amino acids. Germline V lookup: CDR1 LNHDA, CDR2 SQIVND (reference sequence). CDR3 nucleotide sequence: TGTGCCAGTAGTATATCGTCCAAGGGGGGTACTGAAGCTTTCTTT. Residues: CASSISSKGGTEAFF.

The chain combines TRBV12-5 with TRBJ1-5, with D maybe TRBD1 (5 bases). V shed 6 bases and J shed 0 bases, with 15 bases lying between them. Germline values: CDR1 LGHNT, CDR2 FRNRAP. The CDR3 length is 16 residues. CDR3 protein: CASGLGGYDSNQPQHF. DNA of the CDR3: TGTGCTAGTGGCCTGGGGGGATATGATAGCAATCAGCCCCAGCATTTT. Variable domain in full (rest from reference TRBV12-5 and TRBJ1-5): DARVTQTPRHKVTEMGQEVTMRCQPILGHNTVFWYRQTMMQGLELLAYFRNRAPLDDSGMPKDRFSAEMPDATLATLKIQPSEPRDSAVYFCASGLGGYDSNQPQHFGDGTRLSIL.

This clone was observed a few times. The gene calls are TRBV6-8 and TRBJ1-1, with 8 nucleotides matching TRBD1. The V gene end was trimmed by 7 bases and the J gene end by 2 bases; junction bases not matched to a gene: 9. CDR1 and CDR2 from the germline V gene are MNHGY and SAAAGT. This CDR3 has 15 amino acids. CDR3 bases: TGTGCCAGCACCGAAACGACAGGGGACAACACTGAAGCTTTCTTT. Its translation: CASTETTGDNTEAFF.

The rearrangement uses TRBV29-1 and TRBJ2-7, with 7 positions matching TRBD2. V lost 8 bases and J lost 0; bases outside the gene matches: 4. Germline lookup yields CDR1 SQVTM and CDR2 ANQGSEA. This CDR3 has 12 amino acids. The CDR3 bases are TGCAGCACCCGGACTAGCTCCTACGAGCAGTACTTC. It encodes CSTRTSSYEQYF.

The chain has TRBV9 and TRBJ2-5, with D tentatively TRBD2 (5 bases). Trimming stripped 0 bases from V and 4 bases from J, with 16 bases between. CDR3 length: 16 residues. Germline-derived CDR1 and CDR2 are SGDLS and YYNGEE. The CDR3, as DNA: TGTGCCAGCAGCGTAGGTCGAAGCGGAACCCCAGAGACCCAGTACTTC. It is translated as CASSVGRSGTPETQYF.

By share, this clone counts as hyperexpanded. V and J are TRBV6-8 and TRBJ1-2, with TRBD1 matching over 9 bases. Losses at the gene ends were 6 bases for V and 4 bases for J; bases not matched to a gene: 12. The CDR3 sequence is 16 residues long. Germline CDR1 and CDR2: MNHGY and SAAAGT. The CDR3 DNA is TGTGCCAGCAGCCCGACAACCGGGACAGGGATCTATGGCTACACCTTC. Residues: CASSPTTGTGIYGYTF.

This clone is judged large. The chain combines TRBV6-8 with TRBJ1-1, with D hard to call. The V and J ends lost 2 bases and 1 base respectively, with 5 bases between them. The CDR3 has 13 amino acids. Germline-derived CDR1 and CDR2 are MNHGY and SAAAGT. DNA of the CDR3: TGTGCCAGCAGTTACATTGCGAACACTGAAGCTTTCTTT. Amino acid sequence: CASSYIANTEAFF.

DNA for the CDR3: TGTGCCAGCAGCTCCAGACAGCCTAGGACGATGAACACTGAAGCTTTCTTT. It specifies CASSSRQPRTMNTEAFF. The chain has TRBV11-3 and TRBJ1-1; possibly TRBD1 for D (5 bases). The V and J ends lost 4 bases and 0 bases respectively, with 18 bases between them. Germline loops: CDR1 SGHNT, CDR2 YENEEA. This CDR3 is built from 17 residues.

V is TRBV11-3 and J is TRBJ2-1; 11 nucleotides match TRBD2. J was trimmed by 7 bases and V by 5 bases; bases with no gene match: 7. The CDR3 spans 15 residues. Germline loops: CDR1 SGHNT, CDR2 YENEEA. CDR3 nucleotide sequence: TGTGCCAGCAGCGTCCGTCGACTAGCGGGAAATGAGCAGTTCTTC. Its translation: CASSVRRLAGNEQFF.

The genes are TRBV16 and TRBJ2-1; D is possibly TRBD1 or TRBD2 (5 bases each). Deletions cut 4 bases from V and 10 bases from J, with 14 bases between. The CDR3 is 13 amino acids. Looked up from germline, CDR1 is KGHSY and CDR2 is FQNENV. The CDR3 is CASSPSGEGEQFF. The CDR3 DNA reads TGTGCCAGCAGCCCCTCAGGTGAGGGGGAGCAGTTCTTC.

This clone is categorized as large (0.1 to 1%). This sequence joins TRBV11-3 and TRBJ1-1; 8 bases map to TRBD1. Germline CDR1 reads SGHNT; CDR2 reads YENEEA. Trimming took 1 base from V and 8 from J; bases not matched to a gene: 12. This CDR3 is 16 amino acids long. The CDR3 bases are TGTGCCAGCAGCTTAGGACCCCAGGGGGCGCTGGACGAAGCTTTCTTT. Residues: CASSLGPQGALDEAFF. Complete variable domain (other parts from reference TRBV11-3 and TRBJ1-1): EAGVVQSPRYKIIEKKQPVAFWCNPISGHNTLYWYLQNLGQGPELLIRYENEEAVDDSQLPKDRFSAERLKGVDSTLKIQPAELGDSAVYLCASSLGPQGALDEAFFGQGTRLTVV.

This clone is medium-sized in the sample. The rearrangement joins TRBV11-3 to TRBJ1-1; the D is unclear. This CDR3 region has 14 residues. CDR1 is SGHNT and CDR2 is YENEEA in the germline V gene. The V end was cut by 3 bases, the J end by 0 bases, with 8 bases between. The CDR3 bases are TGTGCCAGCAGCTTGGCGGAGATGAACACTGAAGCTTTCTTT. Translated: CASSLAEMNTEAFF.

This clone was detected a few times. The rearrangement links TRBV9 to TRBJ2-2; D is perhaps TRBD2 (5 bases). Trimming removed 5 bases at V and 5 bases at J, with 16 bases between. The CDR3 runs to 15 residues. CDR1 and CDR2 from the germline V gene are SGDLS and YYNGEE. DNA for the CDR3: TGTGCCAGCAGTGAAGCGCTTCCGGGGACCGGGGAGCTGTTTTTT. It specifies CASSEALPGTGELFF.

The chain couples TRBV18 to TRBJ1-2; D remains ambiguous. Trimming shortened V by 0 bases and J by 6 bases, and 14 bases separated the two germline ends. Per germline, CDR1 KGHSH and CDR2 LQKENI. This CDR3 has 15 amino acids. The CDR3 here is CASSPPVGLVHGYTF. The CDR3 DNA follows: TGTGCCAGCTCACCACCAGTGGGATTGGTGCATGGCTACACCTTC.

The CDR3 DNA is TGTGCCACCAGCACCTGGACTAGCGGGACCACAGATACGCAGTATTTT. Translating it yields CATSTWTSGTTDTQYF. The J gene is TRBJ2-3, the V gene TRBV15, with 12 bases that match TRBD2. Germline CDR1 and CDR2: LNHNV and YYDKDF (reference sequence). V dropped 4 bases and J dropped 2; count of bases not matched to a gene: 4. This CDR3 is 16 amino acids long.

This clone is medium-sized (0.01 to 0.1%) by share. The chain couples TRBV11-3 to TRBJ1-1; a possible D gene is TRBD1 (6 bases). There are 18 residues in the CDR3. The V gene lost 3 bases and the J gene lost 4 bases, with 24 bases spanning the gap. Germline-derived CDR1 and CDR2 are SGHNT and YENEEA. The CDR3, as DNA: TGTGCCAGCAGCTTGGGGGACACCTTCAATGGCATGAGCACTGAAGCTTTCTTT. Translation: CASSLGDTFNGMSTEAFF.

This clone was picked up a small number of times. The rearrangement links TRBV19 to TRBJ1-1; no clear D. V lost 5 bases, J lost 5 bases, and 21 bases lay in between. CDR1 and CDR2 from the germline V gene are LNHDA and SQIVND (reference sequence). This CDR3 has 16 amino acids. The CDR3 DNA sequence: TGTGCCAGTAGTCCAGAGGTAATGGAGTATTCTACTGAAGCTTTCTTT. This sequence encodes CASSPEVMEYSTEAFF.

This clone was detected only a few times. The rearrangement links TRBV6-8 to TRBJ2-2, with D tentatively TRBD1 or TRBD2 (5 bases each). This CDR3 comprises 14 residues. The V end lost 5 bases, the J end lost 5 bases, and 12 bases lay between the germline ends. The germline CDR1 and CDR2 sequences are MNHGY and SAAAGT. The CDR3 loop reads CASSQGPGTGELFF. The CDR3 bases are TGTGCCAGCAGTCAGGGTCCGGGAACCGGGGAGCTGTTTTTT.

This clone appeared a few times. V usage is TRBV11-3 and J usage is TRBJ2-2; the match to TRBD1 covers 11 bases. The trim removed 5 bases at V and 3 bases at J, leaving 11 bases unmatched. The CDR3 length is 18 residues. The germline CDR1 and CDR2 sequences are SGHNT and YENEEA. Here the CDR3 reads CASSPGSGQGAYTGELFF. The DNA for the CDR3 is TGTGCCAGCAGCCCAGGATCAGGACAGGGGGCTTACACCGGGGAGCTGTTTTTT.

The CDR3 DNA reads TGTGCCTGGAGTACCTCCGGGACAGGGCGTTACCAGCCCCAGCATTTT. Translation gives CAWSTSGTGRYQPQHF. The rearrangement links TRBV30 to TRBJ1-5, with TRBD1 identical over 9 bases. Trimming removed 2 bases from V and 7 bases from J; junction bases left unmatched: 12. The germline CDR1 and CDR2 sequences are GTSNPN and SVGIG (reference sequence). The CDR3 runs to 16 residues.

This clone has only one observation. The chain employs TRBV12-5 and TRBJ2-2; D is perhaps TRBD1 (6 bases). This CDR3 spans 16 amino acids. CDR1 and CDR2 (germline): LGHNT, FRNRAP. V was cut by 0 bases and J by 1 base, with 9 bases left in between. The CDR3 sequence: CASGLVQGMNTGELFF. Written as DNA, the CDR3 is TGTGCTAGTGGTTTGGTCCAGGGGATGAACACCGGGGAGCTGTTTTTT.

CDR3 in DNA: TGTGCCAGTAGCGCCGGGACTAGCCCTTTAAATGAGCAGTTCTTC. This encodes CASSAGTSPLNEQFF. The rearrangement uses TRBV19 and TRBJ2-1, with 9 bases matching TRBD2. Germline-derived CDR1 and CDR2 are LNHDA and SQIVND (reference sequence). This CDR3 has 15 amino acids. Unmatched junction bases numbered 10, after V lost 6 bases and J lost 7 bases.

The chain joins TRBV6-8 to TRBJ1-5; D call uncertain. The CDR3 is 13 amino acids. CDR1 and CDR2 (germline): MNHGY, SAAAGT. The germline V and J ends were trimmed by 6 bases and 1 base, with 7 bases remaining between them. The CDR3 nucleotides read TGTGCCAGCAGCTTACAGAGCAATCAGCCCCAGCATTTT. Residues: CASSLQSNQPQHF.

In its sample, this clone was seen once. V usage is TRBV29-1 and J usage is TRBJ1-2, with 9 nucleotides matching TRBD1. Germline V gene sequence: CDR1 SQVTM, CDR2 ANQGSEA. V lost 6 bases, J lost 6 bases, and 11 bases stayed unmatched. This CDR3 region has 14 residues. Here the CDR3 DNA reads TGCAGCGTGGCAGGTGGGACAGGGAAGAATGGCTACACCTTC. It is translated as CSVAGGTGKNGYTF. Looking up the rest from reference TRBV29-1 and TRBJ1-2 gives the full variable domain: SAVISQKPSRDICQRGTSLTIQCQVDSQVTMMFWYRQQPGQSLTLIATANQGSEATYESGFVIDKFPISRPNLTFSTLTVSNMSPEDSSIYLCSVAGGTGKNGYTFGSGTRLTVV.

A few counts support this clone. The DNA of the CDR3 is TGTGCCAGCAGTTTCTTACAGGGAATGACCACAGATACGCAGTATTTT. Encoded protein: CASSFLQGMTTDTQYF. The chain uses TRBV6-8 and TRBJ2-3, with a possible D match to TRBD1 (6 bases). The V gene's germline CDR1 is MNHGY and CDR2 SAAAGT. The V end was cut by 4 bases, the J end by 2 bases, with 16 bases between. CDR3 length equals 16 residues.

CDR3 residues: CAWSSRQYGYTF. The CDR3, as DNA: TGTGCCTGGAGTTCCCGACAGTATGGCTACACCTTC. V is TRBV30 and J is TRBJ1-2, with D possibly being TRBD1 (5 bases). In germline, CDR1 is GTSNPN, CDR2 SVGIG (reference sequence). V gave up 2 bases and J gave up 5 bases, with 9 bases separating them. This CDR3 spans 12 amino acids.